These 24 T cell receptor beta chains share one sample of origin, sequenced in a study of radiation and T cells in renal cell carcinoma. Time point denoted: blood 4 weeks post-SBRT, at nephrectomy. The sample's treatment: 15 Gy SBRT to primary tumor, nephrectomy 4 weeks later. Libraries were prepared by immunoSEQ multiplex PCR; TCRdb keeps only in-frame clonotypes and omits some of them. The sample has about 100,000 clones; around 84% are singletons. Sequenced here: blood, sampled from a patient whose treatment included radiotherapy and nephrectomy. The receptors derive from a man aged 60 to 69 with renal cell carcinoma.

The chain has TRBV10-3 and TRBJ2-2, with 9 nucleotides matching TRBD2. The CDR3 is made up of 17 amino acids. CDR1 is ENHRY, CDR2 SYGVKD, per germline. Trimming cost V 0 bases and J 0 bases; bases outside gene matches: 2. The chain's CDR3 is CAISESASGTNTGELFF. The CDR3 coding sequence is TGTGCCATCAGTGAGTCGGCTAGCGGGACGAACACCGGGGAGCTGTTTTTT.

This chain uses TRBV6-1 with TRBJ2-1; D not certain. CDR1 is MNHNS, CDR2 SASEGT, per germline. The length of the CDR3 is 15 residues. V lost 8 bases and J lost 0, with 14 bases in between. The CDR3 DNA follows: TGTGCCAGCGCTTTGGTACCAAGCTCCTACAATGAGCAGTTCTTC. It specifies CASALVPSSYNEQFF.

This rearrangement joins TRBV7-2 to TRBJ2-7; 14 bases agree with TRBD2. Germline V gene data show CDR1 as SGHTA and CDR2 as FQGNSA. Trimming at V came to 5 bases and at J to 7 bases, leaving 7 bases not matched to a gene. The CDR3 extends over 15 amino acids. CDR3 DNA sequence: TGTGCCAGCAGCCCGACTAGCGGGAGGGTATGGGAGCAGTACTTC. Protein product: CASSPTSGRVWEQYF.

The V and J genes are TRBV6-5 and TRBJ1-1; TRBD1 aligns across 8 bases. The CDR3 length is 15 residues. The ends lost 6 bases at V and 8 bases at J; junction bases unmatched: 14. Germline V CDR1 and CDR2: MNHEY, SVGAGI. CDR3 in amino acids: CASSNIPGQAPEAFF. CDR3 nucleotides: TGTGCCAGCAGCAATATCCCGGGACAGGCCCCGGAAGCTTTCTTT.

The V gene is TRBV7-2, the J gene TRBJ2-5; TRBD2 matches at 7 bases. The CDR3 covers 16 residues. Trimming removed 2 bases from V and 3 bases from J; junction bases left unmatched: 9. In germline, CDR1 is SGHTA, CDR2 FQGNSA. DNA of the CDR3: TGTGCCAGCAGCTTACGAAGGGTGGCGGGAGAAGAGACCCAGTACTTC. Residues: CASSLRRVAGEETQYF.

The table lists this clone with a count of one. The chain couples TRBV6-5 to TRBJ1-2; D unclear. Trimming cost V 2 bases and J 2 bases, with 9 bases left between them. Germline CDR1 MNHEY, CDR2 SVGAGI. CDR3 size: 14 residues. The CDR3 loop reads CASSYLSGNYGYTF. The CDR3 nucleotides read TGTGCCAGCAGTTACCTCAGCGGAAACTATGGCTACACCTTC.

V gene TRBV19 combines with J gene TRBJ2-1; weak D call: TRBD2 (7 bases). V gave up 8 bases and J gave up 9 bases, with 20 bases separating them. Germline V CDR1 and CDR2: LNHDA, SQIVND (reference sequence). The CDR3 is made up of 14 amino acids. This chain's CDR3 is CASLGGARSGEQFF. As DNA, the CDR3 is TGTGCCAGTCTTGGGGGGGCTAGATCGGGTGAGCAGTTCTTC.

This chain links TRBV7-2 with TRBJ2-7; TRBD2 is a possible D gene (5 bases). The CDR3 totals 12 residues. Germline CDR1 reads SGHTA; CDR2 reads FQGNSA. With 4 bases removed from V and 7 bases from J, the gap between germline ends came to 11 bases. CDR3 amino acids: CASSSPPGEQYF. Written as DNA, the CDR3 is TGTGCCAGCAGCTCCCCCCCGGGGGAGCAGTACTTC. Looking up the rest from reference TRBV7-2 and TRBJ2-7 gives the full variable domain: GAGVSQSPSNKVTEKGKDVELRCDPISGHTALYWYRQSLGQGLEFLIYFQGNSAPDKSGLPSDRFSAERTGGSVSTLTIQRTQQEDSAVYLCASSSPPGEQYFGPGTRLTVT.

This clone showed up just a few times. This chain links TRBV10-1 with TRBJ2-5; TRBD1 matches at 7 bases. V lost 7 bases, J lost 4 bases, and 6 bases stayed unmatched. Germline V lookup: CDR1 WNHNN, CDR2 SYGVQD (reference sequence). The CDR3 is 13 residues long. The CDR3 spells CASTQYRGETQYF. The CDR3 nucleotides read TGCGCCAGCACCCAATACAGGGGAGAGACCCAGTACTTC.

This chain joins TRBV5-1 and TRBJ2-1; D gene ambiguous. The germline V and J ends were trimmed by 1 base and 1 base, with 6 bases remaining between them. This CDR3 contains 14 residues. The germline V gene has CDR1 SGHRS and CDR2 YFSETQ. Here the CDR3 reads CASSLRQSYNEQFF. CDR3 in DNA: TGCGCCAGCAGCTTGCGGCAGTCCTACAATGAGCAGTTCTTC.

This sequence joins TRBV6-6 and TRBJ2-1, with D tentatively TRBD1 (6 bases). The CDR3 contains 15 residues. Germline V CDR1 and CDR2: MNHNY, SVGAGI (reference sequence). Trimming stripped 2 bases from V and 3 bases from J, with 11 bases between. CDR3 sequence reads: CASSYDRSYYNEQFF. The CDR3 nucleotides read TGTGCCAGCAGTTACGACAGGTCCTACTACAATGAGCAGTTCTTC.

V gene TRBV28 combines with J gene TRBJ2-5; 9 bases fit TRBD2. The CDR3 sequence is 15 residues long. CDR1 and CDR2 (germline): MDHEN, SYDVKM. The V segment lost 3 bases and the J segment 6 bases; nucleotides outside the gene matches: 8. This chain's CDR3 is CASSLLAGEIKTQYF. The CDR3, as DNA: TGTGCCAGCAGTTTGTTAGCGGGAGAAATAAAGACCCAGTACTTC.

The chain carries TRBV6-6 and TRBJ1-2; D is possibly TRBD1 (6 bases). The ends were cut back, 8 bases at V and 4 bases at J, with 11 bases in the middle. This CDR3 spans 12 amino acids. The germline V gene encodes CDR1 MNHNY and CDR2 SVGAGI (reference sequence). CDR3 sequence: CASGGGPYGYTF. DNA of the CDR3: TGTGCCAGCGGAGGGGGGCCCTATGGCTACACCTTC.

This clone occurred many times. This rearrangement joins TRBV5-1 to TRBJ1-3, with D perhaps matching TRBD1 (5 bases). CDR3 size: 14 residues. CDR1 SGHRS and CDR2 YFSETQ come from the germline V gene. V was clipped by 1 base and J by 3 bases, with 8 bases between them. For the CDR3, the DNA is TGCGCCAGCAGCTTGCAGGGTTTTGGAAACACCATATATTTT. Translating it yields CASSLQGFGNTIYF.

This clone was seen more than once but under ten times. The chain combines TRBV14 with TRBJ1-4; D is perhaps TRBD1 (6 bases). Germline CDR1 SGHDN, CDR2 FVKESK. V was shortened by 2 bases and J by 8 bases, with 18 bases between the two germline ends. This CDR3 is 16 amino acids long. The CDR3 reads CASSQITGTAGEKLFF. The DNA for the CDR3 is TGTGCCAGCAGCCAAATCACAGGGACGGCAGGAGAAAAACTGTTTTTT. Variable domain in full (rest from reference TRBV14 and TRBJ1-4): EAGVTQFPSHSVIEKGQTVTLRCDPISGHDNLYWYRRVMGKEIKFLLHFVKESKQDESGMPNNRFLAERTGGTYSTLKVQPAELEDSGVYFCASSQITGTAGEKLFFGSGTQLSVL.

The chain has TRBV6-1 and TRBJ2-7; 7 nucleotides match TRBD1. V lost 7 bases to trimming and J lost 4 bases; unmatched junction nucleotides: 7. In germline, CDR1 is MNHNS, CDR2 SASEGT. The CDR3 has 13 amino acids. The CDR3 sequence is CASTWGQKYEQYF. CDR3 DNA: TGTGCCAGCACCTGGGGACAGAAATACGAGCAGTACTTC.

The V call is TRBV7-2, the J call TRBJ2-1; D may be TRBD1 (6 bases). V was shortened by 5 bases and J by 6 bases, with 14 bases between the two germline ends. From germline, CDR1 is SGHTA and CDR2 FQGNSA. This CDR3 contains 14 residues. Here the CDR3 DNA reads TGTGCCAGCAGCCGACCCTACAGGGCCAATGAGCAGTTCTTC. As protein: CASSRPYRANEQFF.

This clone has a single count. This chain uses TRBV6-5 with TRBJ1-3, with 8 bases matching TRBD1. This CDR3 has 15 residues. The germline gives CDR1 MNHEY, CDR2 SVGAGI. The V segment lost 2 bases and the J segment 3 bases; nucleotides outside the gene matches: 3. The DNA for the CDR3 is TGTGCCAGCAGTTACCGCGGACAGGGTGGAAACACCATATATTTT. This translates into CASSYRGQGGNTIYF.

The chain links TRBV11-2 to TRBJ2-7; 8 bases agree with TRBD2. CDR1 is SGHAT and CDR2 is FQNNGV in the germline V gene. The junction had 8 bases not matched to a gene; V was cut back by 1 base and J by 6 bases. CDR3 length: 15 amino acids. This chain's CDR3 is CASSLVREVPPEQYF. The CDR3 DNA reads as TGTGCCAGCAGCTTAGTGCGGGAGGTTCCCCCCGAGCAGTACTTC.

DNA of the CDR3: TGCGCCAGCAGCTTAGTCGGGGACGCTCGGGGTGAAAAACTGTTTTTT. Its protein is CASSLVGDARGEKLFF. This chain links TRBV5-1 with TRBJ1-4, with a possible D match to TRBD1 (5 bases). Between the trimmed V and J ends, which lost 2 bases and 7 bases, there was a span of 18 bases. Germline CDR1 SGHRS, CDR2 YFSETQ. The CDR3 consists of 16 residues. Based on the CDR3 plus reference TRBV5-1 and TRBJ1-4, the full variable domain is KAGVTQTPRYLIKTRGQQVTLSCSPISGHRSVSWYQQTPGQGLQFLFEYFSETQRNKGNFPGRFSGRQFSNSRSEMNVSTLELGDSALYLCASSLVGDARGEKLFFGSGTQLSVL.

This clone was recorded once. The chain recombines TRBV27 with TRBJ1-1; 7 positions match TRBD1. This CDR3 spans 16 amino acids. Germline assignment: CDR1 MNHEY and CDR2 SMNVEV (reference sequence). With 0 bases clipped from V and 1 base from J, the junction kept 5 bases outside the gene matches. The CDR3 loop reads CASSLSGGTANTEAFF. In nucleotides, the CDR3 is TGTGCCAGCAGTTTATCGGGGGGGACAGCGAACACTGAAGCTTTCTTT.

The gene calls are TRBV21-1 and TRBJ2-1; the D call in the table, TRBD1, was not verified against the DNA. TRBV21-1 has pseudogene status. The CDR3 runs to 18 residues. CDR3 sequence (DNA): TGTGCCAGCAGCAACCTACAGGGTGTCCGGGATCTCTACAATGAGCAGTTCTTC. Amino acids: CASSNLQGVRDLYNEQFF.

V usage is TRBV5-1 and J usage is TRBJ2-4; D is unclear. The germline gives CDR1 SGHRS, CDR2 YFSETQ. The CDR3 extends over 15 amino acids. Trimming took 4 bases from V and 7 from J, leaving 18 bases between them. The CDR3 DNA is TGCGCCAGCAGCCCTCCGACTGCGACGGAGAACATTCAGTACTTC. This codes for CASSPPTATENIQYF.

The V gene is TRBV7-8, the J gene TRBJ2-6, with TRBD2 as a possible D gene (5 bases). CDR3 length: 16 residues. Deletions cut 5 bases from V and 7 bases from J, with 18 bases between. The V gene's germline CDR1 is SGHVS and CDR2 FQNEAQ. The CDR3 spells CASSPGRVRDANVLTF. The DNA for the CDR3 is TGTGCCAGCAGCCCCGGGCGGGTCCGCGACGCCAACGTCCTGACTTTC.